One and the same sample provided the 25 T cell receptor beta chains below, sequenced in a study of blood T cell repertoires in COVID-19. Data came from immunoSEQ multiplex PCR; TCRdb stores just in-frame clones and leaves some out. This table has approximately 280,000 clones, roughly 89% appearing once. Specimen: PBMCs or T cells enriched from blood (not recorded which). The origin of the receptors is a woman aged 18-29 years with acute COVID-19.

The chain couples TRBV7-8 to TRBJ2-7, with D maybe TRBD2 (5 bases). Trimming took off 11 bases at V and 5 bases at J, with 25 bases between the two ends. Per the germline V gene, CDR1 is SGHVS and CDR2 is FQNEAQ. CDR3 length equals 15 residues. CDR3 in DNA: TGTGCCTCAGCAACTAGGGTTGGGATGGCTCACGAGCAGTACTTC. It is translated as CASATRVGMAHEQYF. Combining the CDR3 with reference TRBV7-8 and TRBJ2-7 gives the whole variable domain GAGVSQSPRYKVAKRGQDVALRCDPISGHVSLFWYQQALGQGPEFLTYFQNEAQLDKSGLPSDRFFAERPEGSVSTLKIQRTQQEDSAVYLCASATRVGMAHEQYFGPGTRLTVT.

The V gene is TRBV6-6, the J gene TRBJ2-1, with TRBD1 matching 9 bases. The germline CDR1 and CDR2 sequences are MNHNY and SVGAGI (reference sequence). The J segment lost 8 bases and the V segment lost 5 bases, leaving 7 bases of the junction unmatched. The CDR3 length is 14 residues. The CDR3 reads CASSGTGGIDEQFF. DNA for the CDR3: TGTGCCAGCAGTGGAACAGGGGGCATCGATGAGCAGTTCTTC.

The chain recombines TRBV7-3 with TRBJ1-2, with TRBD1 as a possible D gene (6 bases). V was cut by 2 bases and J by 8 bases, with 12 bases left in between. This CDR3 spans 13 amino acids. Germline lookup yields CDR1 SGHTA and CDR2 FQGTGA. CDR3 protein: CASSLPKGQGYTF. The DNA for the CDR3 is TGTGCCAGCAGCTTACCGAAGGGACAAGGCTACACCTTC. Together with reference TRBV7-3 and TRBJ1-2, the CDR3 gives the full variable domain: GAGVSQTPSNKVTEKGKYVELRCDPISGHTALYWYRQSLGQGPEFLIYFQGTGAADDSGLPNDRFFAVRPEGSVSTLKIQRTERGDSAVYLCASSLPKGQGYTFGSGTRLTVV.

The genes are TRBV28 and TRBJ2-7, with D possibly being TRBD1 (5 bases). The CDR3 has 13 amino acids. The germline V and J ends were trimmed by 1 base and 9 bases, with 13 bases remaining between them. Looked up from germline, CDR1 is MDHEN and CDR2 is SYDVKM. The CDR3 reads CASSLFNGAGQYF. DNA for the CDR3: TGTGCCAGCAGTTTATTCAATGGGGCAGGGCAGTACTTC. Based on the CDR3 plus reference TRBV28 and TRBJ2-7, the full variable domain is DVKVTQSSRYLVKRTGEKVFLECVQDMDHENMFWYRQDPGLGLRLIYFSYDVKMKEKGDIPEGYSVSREKKERFSLILESASTNQTSMYLCASSLFNGAGQYFGPGTRLTVT.

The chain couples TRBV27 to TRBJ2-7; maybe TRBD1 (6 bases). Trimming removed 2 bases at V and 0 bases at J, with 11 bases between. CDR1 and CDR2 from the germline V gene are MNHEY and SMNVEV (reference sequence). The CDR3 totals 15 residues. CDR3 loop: CASSLQGTPSYEQYF. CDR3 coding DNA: TGTGCCAGCAGTTTACAGGGGACCCCCTCCTACGAGCAGTACTTC.

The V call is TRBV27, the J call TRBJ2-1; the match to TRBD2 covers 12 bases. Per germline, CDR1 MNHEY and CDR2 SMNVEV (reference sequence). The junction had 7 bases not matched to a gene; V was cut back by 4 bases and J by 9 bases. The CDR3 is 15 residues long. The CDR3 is CASSSRLAGASEQFF. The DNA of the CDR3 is TGTGCCAGCAGTTCCAGACTAGCGGGAGCGAGTGAGCAGTTCTTC.

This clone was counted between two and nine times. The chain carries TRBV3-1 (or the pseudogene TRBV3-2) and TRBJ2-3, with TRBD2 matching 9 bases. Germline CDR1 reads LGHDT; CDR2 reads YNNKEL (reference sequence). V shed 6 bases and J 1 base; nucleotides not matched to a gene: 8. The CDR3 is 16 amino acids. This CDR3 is CASRETRLAGTDTQYF. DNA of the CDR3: TGTGCCAGCAGGGAAACTAGACTAGCGGGCACAGATACGCAGTATTTT.

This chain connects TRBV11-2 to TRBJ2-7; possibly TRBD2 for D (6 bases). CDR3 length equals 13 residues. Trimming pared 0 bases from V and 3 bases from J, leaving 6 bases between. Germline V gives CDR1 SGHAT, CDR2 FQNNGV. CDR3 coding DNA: TGTGCCAGCAGCTTAGAGGGGGGCTACGAGCAGTACTTC. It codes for CASSLEGGYEQYF.

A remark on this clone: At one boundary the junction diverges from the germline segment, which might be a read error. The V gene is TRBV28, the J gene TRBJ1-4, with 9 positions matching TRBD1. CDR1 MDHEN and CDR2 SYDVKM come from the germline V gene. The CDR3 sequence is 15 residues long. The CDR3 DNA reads TGTGCCAGCAGGATCTCCGGGACAGGGACCGAAAATCTGTTTTTT. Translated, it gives CASRISGTGTENLFF.

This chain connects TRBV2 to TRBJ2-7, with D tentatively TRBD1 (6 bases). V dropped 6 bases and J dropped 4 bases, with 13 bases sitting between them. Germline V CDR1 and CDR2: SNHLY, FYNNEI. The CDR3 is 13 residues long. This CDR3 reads CASRTGALYEQYF. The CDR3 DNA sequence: TGTGCCAGCAGGACAGGAGCCCTTTACGAGCAGTACTTC.

CDR3 loop: CASSTDLAGPTDTQYF. The CDR3 DNA reads TGTGCCAGCAGCACTGACCTGGCGGGGCCCACAGATACGCAGTATTTT. The chain has TRBV11-2 and TRBJ2-3; perhaps TRBD2 as D (6 bases). CDR3 size: 16 residues. V shed 5 bases and J shed 2 bases, with 17 bases lying between them. The germline V gene encodes CDR1 SGHAT and CDR2 FQNNGV. The variable domain in full, completed from reference TRBV11-2 and TRBJ2-3, reads EAGVAQSPRYKIIEKRQSVAFWCNPISGHATLYWYQQILGQGPKLLIQFQNNGVVDDSQLPKDRFSAERLKGVDSTLKIQPAKLEDSAVYLCASSTDLAGPTDTQYFGPGTRLTVL.

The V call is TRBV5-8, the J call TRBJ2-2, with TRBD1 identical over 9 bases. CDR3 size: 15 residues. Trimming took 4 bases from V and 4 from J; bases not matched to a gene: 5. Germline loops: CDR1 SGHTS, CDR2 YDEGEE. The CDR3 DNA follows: TGTGCCAGCAGCCGAGGGACAGGGACCACCGGGGAGCTGTTTTTT. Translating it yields CASSRGTGTTGELFF.

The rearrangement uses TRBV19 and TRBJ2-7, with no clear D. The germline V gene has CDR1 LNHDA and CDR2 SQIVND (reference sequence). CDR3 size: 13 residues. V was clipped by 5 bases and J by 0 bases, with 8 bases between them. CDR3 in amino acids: CASSQVSSYEQYF. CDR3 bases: TGTGCCAGTAGTCAGGTTAGCTCCTACGAGCAGTACTTC.

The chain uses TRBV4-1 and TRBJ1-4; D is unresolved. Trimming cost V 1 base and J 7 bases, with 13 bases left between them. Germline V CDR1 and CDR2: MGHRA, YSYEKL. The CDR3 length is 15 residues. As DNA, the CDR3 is TGCGCCAGCAGCCAAGTTGTCACAGTCGGTGAAAAACTGTTTTTT. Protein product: CASSQVVTVGEKLFF.

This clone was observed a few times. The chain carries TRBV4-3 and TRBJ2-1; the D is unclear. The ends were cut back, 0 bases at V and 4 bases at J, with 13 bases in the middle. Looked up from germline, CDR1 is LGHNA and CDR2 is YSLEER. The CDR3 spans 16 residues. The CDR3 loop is CASSQDVARLYNEQFF. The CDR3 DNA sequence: TGCGCCAGCAGCCAAGATGTAGCCCGGCTTTACAATGAGCAGTTCTTC.

The CDR3 DNA follows: TGTGCCACCTCGCACAGTAACTCCTACGAGCAGTACTTC. The encoded protein is CATSHSNSYEQYF. The rearrangement uses TRBV6-6 and TRBJ2-7; D uncertain. The germline V gene has CDR1 MNHNY and CDR2 SVGAGI (reference sequence). CDR3 size: 13 residues. V was pared by 10 bases and J by 0 bases, with 13 bases between.

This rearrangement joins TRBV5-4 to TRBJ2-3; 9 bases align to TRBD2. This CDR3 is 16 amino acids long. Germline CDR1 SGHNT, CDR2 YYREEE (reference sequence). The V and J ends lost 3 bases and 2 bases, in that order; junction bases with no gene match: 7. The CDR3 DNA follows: TGTGCCAGCAGCTCCCGACTAGCGGTACCCACAGATACGCAGTATTTT. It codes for CASSSRLAVPTDTQYF.

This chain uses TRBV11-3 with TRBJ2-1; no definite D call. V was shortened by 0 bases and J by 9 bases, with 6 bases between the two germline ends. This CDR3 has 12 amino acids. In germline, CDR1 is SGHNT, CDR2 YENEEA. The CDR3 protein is CASSLDPFEQFF. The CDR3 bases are TGTGCCAGCAGCTTAGATCCCTTTGAGCAGTTCTTC.

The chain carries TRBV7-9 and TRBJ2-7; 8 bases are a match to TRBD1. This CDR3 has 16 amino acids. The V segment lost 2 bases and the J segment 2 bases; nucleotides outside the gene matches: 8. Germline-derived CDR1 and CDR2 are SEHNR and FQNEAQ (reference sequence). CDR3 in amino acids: CASSLFPRQGTYEQYF. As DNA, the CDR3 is TGTGCCAGCAGCTTATTTCCGCGACAGGGGACCTACGAGCAGTACTTC. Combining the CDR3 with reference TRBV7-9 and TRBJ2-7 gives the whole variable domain DTGVSQNPRHKITKRGQNVTFRCDPISEHNRLYWYRQTLGQGPEFLTYFQNEAQLEKSRLLSDRFSAERPKGSFSTLEIQRTEQGDSAMYLCASSLFPRQGTYEQYFGPGTRLTVT.

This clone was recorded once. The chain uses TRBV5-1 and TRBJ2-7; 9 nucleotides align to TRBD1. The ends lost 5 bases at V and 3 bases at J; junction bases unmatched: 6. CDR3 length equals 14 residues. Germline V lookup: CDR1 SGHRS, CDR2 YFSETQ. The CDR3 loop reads CASSTGTGLYEQYF. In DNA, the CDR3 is TGCGCCAGCAGTACCGGGACAGGGCTCTACGAGCAGTACTTC. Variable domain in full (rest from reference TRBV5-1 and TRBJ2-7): KAGVTQTPRYLIKTRGQQVTLSCSPISGHRSVSWYQQTPGQGLQFLFEYFSETQRNKGNFPGRFSGRQFSNSRSEMNVSTLELGDSALYLCASSTGTGLYEQYFGPGTRLTVT.

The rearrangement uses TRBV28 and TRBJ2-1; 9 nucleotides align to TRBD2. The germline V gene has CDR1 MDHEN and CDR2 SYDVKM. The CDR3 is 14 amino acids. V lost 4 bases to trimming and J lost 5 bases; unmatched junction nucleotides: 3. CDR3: CASSSSGEDNEQFF. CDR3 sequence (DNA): TGTGCCAGCAGTTCTAGCGGGGAGGACAATGAGCAGTTCTTC.

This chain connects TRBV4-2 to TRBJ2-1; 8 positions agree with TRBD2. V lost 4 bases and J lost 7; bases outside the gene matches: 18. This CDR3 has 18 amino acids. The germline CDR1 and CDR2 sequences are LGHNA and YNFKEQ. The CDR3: CASSLGGEGLAGWNEQFF. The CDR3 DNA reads TGTGCCAGCAGCCTTGGCGGAGAAGGATTAGCGGGGTGGAATGAGCAGTTCTTC.

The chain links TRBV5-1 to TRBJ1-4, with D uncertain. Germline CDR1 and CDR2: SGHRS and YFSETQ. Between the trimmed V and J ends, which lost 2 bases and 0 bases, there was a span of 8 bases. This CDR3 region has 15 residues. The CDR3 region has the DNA TGCGCCAGCAGCTTCGGTCAACCAACTAATGAAAAACTGTTTTTT. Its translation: CASSFGQPTNEKLFF.

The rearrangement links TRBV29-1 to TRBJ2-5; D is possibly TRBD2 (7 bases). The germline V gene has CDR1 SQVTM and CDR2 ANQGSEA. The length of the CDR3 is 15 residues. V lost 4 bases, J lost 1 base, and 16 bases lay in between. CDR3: CSVGAGRGFQETQYF. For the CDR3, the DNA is TGCAGCGTTGGGGCAGGGAGGGGGTTCCAAGAGACCCAGTACTTC. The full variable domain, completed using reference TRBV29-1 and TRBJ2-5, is SAVISQKPSRDICQRGTSLTIQCQVDSQVTMMFWYRQQPGQSLTLIATANQGSEATYESGFVIDKFPISRPNLTFSTLTVSNMSPEDSSIYLCSVGAGRGFQETQYFGPGTRLLVL.

CDR3 sequence: CASSYGTGLNEQYF. The CDR3 DNA reads TGTGCCAGCAGCTACGGGACAGGGTTAAACGAGCAGTACTTC. The chain couples TRBV5-6 to TRBJ2-7, with 9 bases matching TRBD1. Trimming took 3 bases from V and 5 from J; bases not matched to a gene: 6. Looked up from germline, CDR1 is SGHDT and CDR2 is YYEEEE. CDR3 length equals 14 residues.